The rows below give T cell receptor beta chains drawn from one sample of a study of blood T cell repertoires in COVID-19. Sequencing used immunoSEQ multiplex PCR; TCRdb keeps in-frame clones, though not all of them. This sample has about 260,000 clones, with about 88% found just once. Material: peripheral blood. All receptors derive from a man between 25 and 39 years old with active or convalescent COVID-19. The CDR3 runs from the conserved cysteine through the conserved F or W. D genes are given only for firm matches. Clone size, where shown, is once, few, many, or a class for clones that have expanded.

clone_size	v_call	cdr3_length	d_call	j_call	cdr3_aa	cdr3_nt
NA	TRBV5-4	12	NA	TRBJ2-5	CASSFRQETQYF	TGTGCCAGCAGCTTCCGCCAAGAGACCCAGTACTTC
NA	TRBV18	17	TRBD2	TRBJ2-5	CASSLTTSRTPGETQYF	TGTGCCAGCTCACTGACGACTAGCCGGACCCCCGGGGAGACCCAGTACTTC
few	TRBV5-4	13	NA	TRBJ1-2	CASSLDWGDGYTF	TGTGCCAGCAGCTTGGATTGGGGGGACGGCTACACCTTC
NA	TRBV13	14	NA	TRBJ2-1	CASSLGGSPNEQFF	TGTGCCAGCAGCTTAGGTGGCTCACCGAATGAGCAGTTCTTC
NA	TRBV6-5	15	TRBD1	TRBJ1-1	CASSIGQGMNTEAFF	TGTGCCAGCAGTATAGGACAGGGAATGAACACTGAAGCTTTCTTT
NA	TRBV28	15	TRBD1	TRBJ1-5	CASSLGQGFRQPQHF	TGTGCCAGCAGCCTGGGACAGGGTTTCCGTCAGCCCCAGCATTTT
NA	TRBV6-5	13	TRBD1	TRBJ1-1	CASSYGDRGEAFF	TGTGCCAGCAGTTACGGGGACAGGGGTGAGGCTTTCTTT
NA	TRBV7-2	18	TRBD1	TRBJ2-5	CASSSETAGQGLRETQYF	TGTGCCAGCAGTTCGGAAACAGCGGGACAGGGGCTGAGGGAGACCCAGTACTTC
few	TRBV2	13	TRBD1	TRBJ1-2	CASSEQGTYGYTF	TGTGCCAGCAGCGAACAGGGGACCTATGGCTACACCTTC
NA	TRBV15	12	NA	TRBJ2-1	CATSRRGQEQFF	TGTGCCACCAGCAGAAGAGGGCAAGAGCAGTTCTTC
NA	TRBV5-1	17	TRBD1	TRBJ1-1	CASSLALDRGTVTEAFF	TGCGCCAGCAGCTTGGCCTTGGACAGGGGTACAGTCACTGAAGCTTTCTTT
NA	TRBV5-4	13	TRBD2	TRBJ2-7	CASTSRGGVEQYF	TGTGCCAGCACCTCACGGGGGGGCGTCGAGCAGTACTTC
NA	TRBV6-1	14	NA	TRBJ1-1	CASSELSYSSEAFF	TGTGCCAGCAGTGAATTGAGTTATAGCTCTGAAGCTTTCTTT
NA	TRBV9	12	TRBD2	TRBJ2-5	CASSVWGGTQYF	TGTGCCAGCAGCGTCTGGGGGGGGACCCAGTACTTC
NA	TRBV7-2	17	TRBD2	TRBJ2-1	CASSSLLAGDLGNEQFF	TGTGCCAGCAGCTCCCTCTTGGCGGGAGATTTGGGAAATGAGCAGTTCTTC
NA	TRBV29-1	14	NA	TRBJ2-4	CSVVGQLAKNIQYF	TGCAGCGTTGTGGGGCAGCTAGCCAAAAACATTCAGTACTTC
NA	TRBV7-2	16	TRBD1	TRBJ1-3	CASSPGDSSLGNTIYF	TGTGCCAGCAGCCCCGGGGACAGCAGCCTTGGAAACACCATATATTTT
NA	TRBV5-4	15	NA	TRBJ1-1	CASRPARAGWTEAFF	TGTGCCAGCAGGCCTGCCAGGGCTGGGTGGACTGAAGCTTTCTTT
NA	TRBV9	14	NA	TRBJ2-6	CASSVYTGANVLTF	TGTGCCAGCAGCGTATATACTGGGGCCAACGTCCTGACTTTC
once	TRBV2	14	NA	TRBJ1-2	CASSVADTPHGYTF	TGTGCCAGCAGTGTGGCAGACACTCCCCATGGCTACACCTTC
NA	TRBV19	16	NA	TRBJ1-5	CASSPGGWGANQPQHF	TGTGCCAGTAGCCCGGGGGGTTGGGGGGCCAATCAGCCCCAGCATTTT
once	TRBV25-1	14	NA	TRBJ2-5	CASSEFLGWETQYF	TGTGCCAGCAGTGAATTCCTCGGTTGGGAGACCCAGTACTTC
few	TRBV19	15	NA	TRBJ1-3	CASSPVWSAGNTIYF	TGTGCCAGTAGCCCCGTTTGGAGCGCTGGAAACACCATATATTTT
NA	TRBV5-1	13	NA	TRBJ1-1	CASSLQGNTEAFF	TGCGCCAGCAGCTTACAGGGGAACACTGAAGCTTTCTTT
NA	TRBV2	13	TRBD1	TRBJ2-7	CASRVEGANEQYF	TGTGCCAGCAGAGTCGAGGGGGCCAACGAGCAGTACTTC
NA	TRBV4-1	15	NA	TRBJ1-5	CASSQDGQYNQPQHF	TGCGCCAGCAGCCAAGACGGACAGTACAATCAGCCCCAGCATTTT
NA	TRBV7-2	15	NA	TRBJ1-1	CASSLSSAANTEAFF	TGTGCCAGCAGCTTAAGCTCTGCGGCGAACACTGAAGCTTTCTTT
NA	TRBV13	15	NA	TRBJ1-1	CASSSTGISSTEAFF	TGTGCCAGCAGCTCAACCGGGATTTCGTCGACTGAAGCTTTCTTT
NA	TRBV7-8	17	TRBD1	TRBJ2-2	CASSPTPTGGHTGELFF	TGTGCCAGCAGCCCCACACCAACAGGGGGACACACCGGGGAGCTGTTTTTT
NA	TRBV4-1	15	TRBD1	TRBJ1-1	CASSQVTGQGNEAFF	TGCGCCAGCAGCCAAGTCACTGGACAGGGGAACGAAGCTTTCTTT
few	TRBV19	16	TRBD1	TRBJ2-7	CASSKRRTGTSYEQYF	TGTGCCAGTAGTAAGAGACGGACAGGAACTTCCTACGAGCAGTACTTC
NA	TRBV5-4	17	TRBD1	TRBJ1-4	CASSMSGTGTTNEKLFF	TGTGCCAGCAGCATGTCCGGGACAGGTACAACTAATGAAAAACTGTTTTTT
NA	TRBV11-2	15	TRBD1	TRBJ1-1	CASRSDQGGDTEAFF	TGTGCCAGCAGGTCGGACCAGGGGGGAGACACTGAAGCTTTCTTT
NA	TRBV10-3	13	TRBD1	TRBJ2-7	CAASRDRVDEQYF	TGTGCCGCTTCCCGGGACAGGGTGGACGAGCAGTACTTC
NA	TRBV7-2	15	NA	TRBJ2-5	CASSLVGAPPETQYF	TGTGCCAGCAGCTTAGTGGGGGCCCCCCCAGAGACCCAGTACTTC
NA	TRBV7-9	14	NA	TRBJ1-5	CASSLRGARQPQHF	TGTGCCAGCAGCTTACGGGGGGCCAGGCAGCCCCAGCATTTT
NA	TRBV15	13	NA	TRBJ2-3	CATSRPPGYTQYF	TGTGCCACCAGCAGACCACCAGGTTATACGCAGTATTTT
once	TRBV5-4	15	NA	TRBJ2-1	CASSLGERVYNEQFF	TGTGCCAGCAGCTTGGGGGAGCGGGTTTACAATGAGCAGTTCTTC
NA	TRBV9	14	NA	TRBJ2-3	CASSVSWARDTQYF	TGTGCCAGCAGCGTAAGTTGGGCCCGAGATACGCAGTATTTT
NA	TRBV10-1	14	NA	TRBJ1-1	CASSRERGNTEAFF	TGCGCCAGCAGTCGGGAGAGGGGGAACACTGAAGCTTTCTTT
NA	TRBV19	14	NA	TRBJ2-2	CASRLLQGSGELFF	TGTGCCAGTCGGCTCTTACAGGGTTCCGGGGAGCTGTTTTTT
NA	TRBV23-1	16	TRBD1	TRBJ1-2	CASSQSHRQGRYGYTF	TGCGCCAGCAGTCAATCTCACCGACAGGGAAGGTATGGCTACACCTTC
NA	TRBV10-3	15	TRBD1	TRBJ1-1	CAISERGADRTEAFF	TGTGCCATCAGTGAGCGCGGGGCGGACAGGACTGAAGCTTTCTTT
NA	TRBV13	16	TRBD1	TRBJ2-1	CASSLDNRGSYNEQFF	TGTGCCAGCAGCTTAGACAACAGGGGCTCCTACAATGAGCAGTTCTTC
NA	TRBV27	16	NA	TRBJ2-3	CASSLFKGGSTDTQYF	TGTGCCAGCAGTTTATTTAAGGGAGGAAGCACAGATACGCAGTATTTT
NA	TRBV2	14	TRBD1	TRBJ1-4	CASSEGQLNEKLFF	TGTGCCAGCAGTGAGGGACAGCTGAATGAAAAACTGTTTTTT
NA	TRBV19	17	NA	TRBJ2-1	CASSIAPTGFDLNEQFF	TGTGCCAGTAGTATCGCACCTACAGGGTTCGATTTAAATGAGCAGTTCTTC
NA	TRBV7-2	14	NA	TRBJ1-1	CASSTQHMNTEAFF	TGTGCCAGCAGCACACAACACATGAACACTGAAGCTTTCTTT
NA	TRBV4-1	18	NA	TRBJ1-2	CASSPPAVLEGQGYGYTF	TGCGCCAGCAGCCCGCCCGCGGTCCTCGAAGGGCAGGGGTATGGCTACACCTTC
NA	TRBV11-2	16	NA	TRBJ2-2	CASSRLEGTNTGELFF	TGTGCCAGCAGCCGGCTGGAGGGTACGAACACCGGGGAGCTGTTTTTT
once	TRBV20-1	15	TRBD2	TRBJ2-1	CSASYSRGGLHEQFF	TGCAGTGCTAGTTATTCTCGGGGGGGCCTCCATGAGCAGTTCTTC
once	TRBV18	13	NA	TRBJ2-2	CASSPQATGELFF	TGTGCCAGCTCACCGCAGGCCACCGGGGAGCTGTTTTTT
NA	TRBV7-3	15	TRBD2	TRBJ2-2	CASSPRSGGTGELFF	TGTGCCAGCAGCCCCCGTAGCGGGGGCACCGGGGAGCTGTTTTTT
NA	TRBV5-4	15	NA	TRBJ1-2	CASSLGGQGLNGYTF	TGTGCCAGCAGCTTGGGTGGGCAGGGATTAAATGGCTACACCTTC
NA	TRBV9	14	NA	TRBJ2-6	CASTDSSGANVLTF	TGTGCCAGCACGGACAGCTCTGGGGCCAACGTCCTGACTTTC
NA	TRBV7-9	15	TRBD1	TRBJ2-7	CASSLMAGGSNEQYF	TGTGCCAGCAGCTTGATGGCAGGGGGTTCCAACGAGCAGTACTTC
NA	TRBV12-5	14	NA	TRBJ1-5	CASGSGESRQPQHF	TGTGCTAGTGGCTCGGGGGAGTCAAGGCAGCCCCAGCATTTT